This T cell receptor beta chain was profiled in a study of neurological immune-mediated disorders (dated by TCRdb to about 2019). At the level of the whole study: The study compared peripheral blood TCR-beta repertoires of HTLV-I-associated myelopathy (HAM/TSP) patients, multiple sclerosis patients and healthy controls using UMI-based sequencing. The roughly 99 TCR-beta libraries covered PBMC samples along with longitudinal samples, technical triplicates, and paired sorted CD4+ and CD8+ T-cell subsets. The cohort was made up of about 65 subjects, consisting of some 14 HAM/TSP patients, roughly 35 multiple sclerosis patients and about 20 healthy controls. The investigation overall reported the following: No identical CDR3 amino acid sequences were found to be shared among expanded clones across subjects, suggesting that TCR-beta repertoires were private in all groups. The highest TCR clonal expansion was observed in HAM/TSP patients, whereas the lowest was observed in MS patients, even when compared with healthy controls.

The table lists this clonotype with many counts. It has no known antigen specificity. One base away there is no much larger clone; base qualities are not given. cDNA was synthesized by template-switch 5'RACE using a primer carrying a 10-nucleotide random unique molecular identifier by which each TCR transcript was tagged. Every sequencing run covered 15-18 subjects and yielded more than 160 million TCR-beta sequences. The RNeasy kit was used for extraction of total RNA. The KAPA Real-time Library Amplification kit was used to amplify TCR-beta VDJ regions with primers targeting the TCR constant region and the 5'RACE anchor. A first PCR added sample indexes and Illumina adaptors, and a second PCR then raised library yield. After Ampure bead purification, the TCR product of roughly 650 bp was size-selected on a 2% E-gel SizeSelection system. Library quality was checked on a Bioanalyzer, concentration was measured with Qubit, and libraries were quantified with the Kapa Library Quantification kit before pooling. Paired-end 2 x 150 bp sequencing of the libraries was performed on an Illumina HiSeq 2500. To increase sequence diversity, roughly 24-32% phiX was spiked into each library pool. In the authors' own workflow: Quality-filtered reads were processed with the UMI-based MiGEC pipeline, and over 75% of raw TCR sequences were removed by the MiGEC pipeline during error correction. VDJ genes were aligned to IMGT germline references, and clonotypes were defined by unique CDR3 amino acid sequence plus V-J genes. Clonal expansion, Shannon diversity, and CDR3 relatedness (CalcPairwiseDistances, ClusterSamples) were evaluated with VDJtools, and phylogenetic trees were built with CLCbio workbench. A clone was classed as expanded if it had 8 or more unique UMIs, a cutoff based on coefficient-of-variation modelling across technical triplicates. TCRdb ran its own pipeline on the public reads, namely fastp trimming at Q25 and MiXCR clone calling, and kept in-frame beta chains. Rows with a matching CDR3 protein are joined into one entry that keeps the most common DNA and genes. In this record, the V and J calls reflect TCRdb's handling and not the investigators' own analysis. The sample contains around 18,000 distinct CDR3 sequences, less than 25% of them found a single time. The ten largest clonotypes hold under 30% of the sample.

The healthy controls were volunteers from a blood bank in Maryland, USA. Libraries from unsorted PBMCs were made from 2 million PBMCs kept in RNAlater at -80 degrees C until RNA extraction. PBMCs were separated from peripheral blood using Ficoll-Hypaque density gradient centrifugation and then cryopreserved in liquid nitrogen. CDR1 and CDR2 (DFQATT, SNEGSKA) derive from the germline V gene (reference sequence). The cysteine opens and the phenylalanine closes a CDR3 of 15 amino acids. The read is trimmed to its CDR3 DNA, 45 bases read in frame from base 1. The V end gives up 5 bases and the J end 8 bases, leaving 14 bases in the junction not matched to a gene.

The sequence came from a man aged 50-60 years in good health. The rearranged segments are TRBV20-1 and TRBJ2-1; 8 of the junction bases match TRBD2. The material sequenced was PBMCs. The CDR3 is CSAWDGLAGWDEQFF. The DNA reads as follows: TGCAGTGCTTGGGACGGTCTAGCGGGTTGGGATGAGCAGTTCTTC.